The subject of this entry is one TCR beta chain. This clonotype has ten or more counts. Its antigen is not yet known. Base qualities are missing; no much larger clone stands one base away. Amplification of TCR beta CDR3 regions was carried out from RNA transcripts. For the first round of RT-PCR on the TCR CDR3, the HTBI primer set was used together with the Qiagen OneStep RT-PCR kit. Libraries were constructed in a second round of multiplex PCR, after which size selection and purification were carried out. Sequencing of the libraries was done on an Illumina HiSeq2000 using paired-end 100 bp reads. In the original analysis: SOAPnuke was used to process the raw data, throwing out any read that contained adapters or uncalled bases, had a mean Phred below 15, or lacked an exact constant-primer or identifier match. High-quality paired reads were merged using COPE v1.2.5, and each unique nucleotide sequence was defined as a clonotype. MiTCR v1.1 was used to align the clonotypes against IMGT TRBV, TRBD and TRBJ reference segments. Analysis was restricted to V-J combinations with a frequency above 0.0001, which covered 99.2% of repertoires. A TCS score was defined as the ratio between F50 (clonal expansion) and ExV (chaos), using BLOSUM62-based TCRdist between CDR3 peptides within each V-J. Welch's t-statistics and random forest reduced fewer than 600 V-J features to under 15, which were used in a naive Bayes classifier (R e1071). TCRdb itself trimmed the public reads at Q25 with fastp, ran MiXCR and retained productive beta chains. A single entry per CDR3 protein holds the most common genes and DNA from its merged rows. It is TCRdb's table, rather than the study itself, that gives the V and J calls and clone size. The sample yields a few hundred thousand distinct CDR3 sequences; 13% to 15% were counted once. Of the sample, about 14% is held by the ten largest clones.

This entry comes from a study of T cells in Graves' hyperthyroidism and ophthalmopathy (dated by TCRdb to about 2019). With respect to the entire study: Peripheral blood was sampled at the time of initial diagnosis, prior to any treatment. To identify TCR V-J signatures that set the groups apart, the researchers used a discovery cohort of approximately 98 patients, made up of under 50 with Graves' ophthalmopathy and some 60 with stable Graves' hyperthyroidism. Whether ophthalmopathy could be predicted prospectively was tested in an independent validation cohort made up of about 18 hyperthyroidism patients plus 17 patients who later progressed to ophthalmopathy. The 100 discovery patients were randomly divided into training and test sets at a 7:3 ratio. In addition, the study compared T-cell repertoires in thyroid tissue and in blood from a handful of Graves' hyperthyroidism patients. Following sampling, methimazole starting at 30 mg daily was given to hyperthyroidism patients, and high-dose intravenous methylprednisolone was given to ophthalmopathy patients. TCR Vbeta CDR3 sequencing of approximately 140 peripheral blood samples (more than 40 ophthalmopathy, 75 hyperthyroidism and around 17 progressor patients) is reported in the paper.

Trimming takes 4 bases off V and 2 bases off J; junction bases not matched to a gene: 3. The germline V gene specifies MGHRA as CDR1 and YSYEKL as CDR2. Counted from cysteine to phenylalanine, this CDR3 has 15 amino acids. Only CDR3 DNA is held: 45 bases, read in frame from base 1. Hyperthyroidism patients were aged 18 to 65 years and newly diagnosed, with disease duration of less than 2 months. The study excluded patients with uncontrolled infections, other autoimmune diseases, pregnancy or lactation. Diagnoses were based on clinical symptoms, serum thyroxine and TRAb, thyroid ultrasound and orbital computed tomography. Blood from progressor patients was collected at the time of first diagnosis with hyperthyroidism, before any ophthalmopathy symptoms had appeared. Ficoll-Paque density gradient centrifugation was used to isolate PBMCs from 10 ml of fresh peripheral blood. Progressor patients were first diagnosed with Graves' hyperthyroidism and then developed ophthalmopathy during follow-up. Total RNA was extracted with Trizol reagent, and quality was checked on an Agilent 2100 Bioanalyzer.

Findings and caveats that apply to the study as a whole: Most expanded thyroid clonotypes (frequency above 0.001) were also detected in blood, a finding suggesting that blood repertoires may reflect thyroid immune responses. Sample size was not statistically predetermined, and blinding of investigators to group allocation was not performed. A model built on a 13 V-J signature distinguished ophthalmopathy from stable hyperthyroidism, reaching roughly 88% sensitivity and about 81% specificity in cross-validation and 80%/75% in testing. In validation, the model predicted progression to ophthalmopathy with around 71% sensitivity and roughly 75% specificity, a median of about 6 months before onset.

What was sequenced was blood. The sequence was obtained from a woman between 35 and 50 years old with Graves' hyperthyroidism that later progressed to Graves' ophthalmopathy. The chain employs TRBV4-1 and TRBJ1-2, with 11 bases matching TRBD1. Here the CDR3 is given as CASSPGTGGNYGYTF. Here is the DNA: TGCGCCAGCAGCCCCGGGACAGGGGGAAACTATGGCTACACCTTC.